The 19 T cell receptor beta chains reported below all come from one sample, sequenced in a study of blood T cell repertoires in COVID-19. The assay was immunoSEQ multiplex PCR, and TCRdb's table has in-frame clones only and misses some. The table includes 120,000 or so clones, more than 75% detected once. The material sequenced was peripheral blood. The receptors stem from a man aged 50 to 59 with acute or convalescent COVID-19.

CDR3 amino acids: CASRAGLRGTQYF. The CDR3 DNA is TGTGCCAGTAGGGCGGGCCTCAGGGGGACCCAGTACTTC. The V call is TRBV19, the J call TRBJ2-5; D may be TRBD1 (6 bases). Looked up from germline, CDR1 is LNHDA and CDR2 is SQIVND (reference sequence). Deletions cut 6 bases from V and 7 bases from J, with 15 bases between. This CDR3 contains 13 residues. Combining the CDR3 with reference TRBV19 and TRBJ2-5 gives the whole variable domain DGGITQSPKYLFRKEGQNVTLSCEQNLNHDAMYWYRQDPGQGLRLIYYSQIVNDFQKGDIAEGYSVSREKKESFPLTVTSAQKNPTAFYLCASRAGLRGTQYFGPGTRLLVL.

This clone was seen a few times. This sequence joins TRBV3-1 (or the pseudogene TRBV3-2) and TRBJ1-3; no reliable D call. With 1 base removed from V and 5 bases from J, the gap between germline ends came to 12 bases. The germline V gene has CDR1 LGHDT and CDR2 YNNKEL (reference sequence). The CDR3 has 15 residues. CDR3 loop: CASSQGPIVRNTIYF. CDR3 nucleotide sequence: TGTGCCAGCAGCCAAGGTCCCATAGTAAGAAACACCATATATTTT.

The rearrangement uses TRBV9 and TRBJ2-5; tentatively, D is TRBD2 (5 bases). The CDR3 spans 13 residues. The germline gives CDR1 SGDLS, CDR2 YYNGEE. V shed 2 bases and J shed 3 bases, with 8 bases lying between them. CDR3 sequence: CASSVGDKETQYF. CDR3 in DNA: TGTGCCAGCAGCGTGGGAGATAAAGAGACCCAGTACTTC.

This chain joins TRBV19 and TRBJ2-4; maybe TRBD2 (7 bases). V lost 4 bases and J lost 7, with 17 bases in between. This CDR3 is 15 amino acids long. The germline V gene has CDR1 LNHDA and CDR2 SQIVND (reference sequence). The CDR3 nucleotides are TGTGCCAGTAGTAAGGGGGGAGGGGATAGTAACATTCAGTACTTC. As protein: CASSKGGGDSNIQYF.

Written as DNA, the CDR3 is TGTGCCATCAGTGAAGGGGGTACCTATGGCTACACCTTC. It is translated as CAISEGGTYGYTF. The chain is built from TRBV10-3 and TRBJ1-2; TRBD1 is a possible D gene (6 bases). CDR3 length equals 13 residues. The V gene's germline CDR1 is ENHRY and CDR2 SYGVKD. V was clipped by 3 bases and J by 4 bases, with 9 bases between them.

The rearrangement joins TRBV4-1 to TRBJ2-7, with 7 nucleotides matching TRBD1. J gave up 3 bases and V 4 bases, and 12 bases lay outside the gene matches. Germline CDR1 is MGHRA and CDR2 is YSYEKL. The CDR3 totals 16 residues. CDR3 coding DNA: TGCGCCAGCAGCCCCCCTGGGTGGCAGGGGGACTACGAGCAGTACTTC. This codes for CASSPPGWQGDYEQYF.

The chain uses TRBV6-4 and TRBJ2-7, with TRBD2 matching 12 bases. The V gene end was trimmed by 11 bases and the J gene end by 3 bases; junction bases not matched to a gene: 17. CDR3 length equals 17 residues. Germline V gives CDR1 MRHNA, CDR2 SNTAGT. CDR3 nucleotides: TGTGCCGGACCTTTCCCGGGACTAGCGGGCGGCCACTACGAGCAGTACTTC. This translates into CAGPFPGLAGGHYEQYF.

The V gene is TRBV11-3, the J gene TRBJ2-3; TRBD2 matches 12 bases. V dropped 2 bases and J dropped 2; count of bases not matched to a gene: 2. Germline V gene lookup returns CDR1 SGHNT and CDR2 YENEEA. CDR3 length: 16 amino acids. CDR3 DNA: TGTGCCAGCAGCTTAAGACTAGCGGGGGACACAGATACGCAGTATTTT. Amino acids: CASSLRLAGDTDTQYF.

CDR3 sequence (DNA): TGTGCCAGCTCACCATTAGAAGGGGGCGGTAACACTGAAGCTTTCTTT. Protein product: CASSPLEGGGNTEAFF. This chain uses TRBV18 with TRBJ1-1; 7 bases fit TRBD1. Unmatched junction bases numbered 8, after V lost 2 bases and J lost 2 bases. The germline gives CDR1 KGHSH, CDR2 LQKENI. CDR3 length: 16 amino acids.

The V gene is TRBV4-1, the J gene TRBJ1-1, with a tentative D call TRBD1 (5 bases). The V gene's germline CDR1 is MGHRA and CDR2 YSYEKL. This CDR3 is built from 16 residues. Trimming removed 0 bases at V and 2 bases at J, with 13 bases between. Here the CDR3 DNA reads TGCGCCAGCAGCCAAGATCTAGTACAGGTTAACACTGAAGCTTTCTTT. It codes for CASSQDLVQVNTEAFF.

The CDR3 region has the DNA TGCGCCAGCAGCCCGTTGACTCCCCCCCTCCACTTT. It is translated as CASSPLTPPLHF. This chain joins TRBV4-1 and TRBJ1-6; D is unclear. The CDR3 loop spans 12 amino acids. V was clipped by 4 bases and J by 13 bases, with 11 bases between them. CDR1 is MGHRA, CDR2 YSYEKL, per germline.

The genes are TRBV9 and TRBJ1-2; D is perhaps TRBD1 (5 bases). CDR3 length equals 13 residues. Trimming took off 4 bases at V and 4 bases at J, with 11 bases between the two ends. Looked up from germline, CDR1 is SGDLS and CDR2 is YYNGEE. The CDR3, as DNA: TGTGCCAGCAGCCAAGGGGATCTCTATGGCTACACCTTC. Encoded protein: CASSQGDLYGYTF.

The V and J genes are TRBV5-8 and TRBJ2-7; D possibly corresponds to TRBD2 (5 bases). The V end was cut by 4 bases, the J end by 2 bases, with 13 bases between. The CDR3 covers 14 residues. Germline CDR1 SGHTS, CDR2 YDEGEE. The CDR3 sequence is CASSDGNFAYEQYF. The CDR3 coding sequence is TGTGCCAGCAGCGACGGGAACTTCGCCTACGAGCAGTACTTC.

This clone was counted between two and nine times. V gene TRBV15 combines with J gene TRBJ1-1, with TRBD1 as a possible D gene (5 bases). Trimming removed 2 bases from V and 4 bases from J, with 11 bases in between. This CDR3 has 14 amino acids. CDR1 and CDR2 from the germline V gene are LNHNV and YYDKDF (reference sequence). In nucleotides, the CDR3 is TGTGCCACCAGCAGAAAAGGGGTTGGCACTGAAGCTTTCTTT. Translated: CATSRKGVGTEAFF.

CDR3 DNA: TGTGCCAGCAGAGGGACAGGGGGCTTGTACGAGCAGTACTTC. This codes for CASRGTGGLYEQYF. This chain links TRBV6-5 with TRBJ2-7; 12 bases agree with TRBD1. V was clipped by 6 bases and J by 4 bases; unmatched bases: 4. Germline V CDR1 and CDR2: MNHEY, SVGAGI. The CDR3 spans 14 residues.

The rearrangement links TRBV5-1 to TRBJ2-5; D unclear. With 6 bases removed from V and 4 bases from J, the gap between germline ends came to 19 bases. The CDR3 covers 15 residues. CDR1 and CDR2 (germline): SGHRS, YFSETQ. The CDR3 coding sequence is TGCGCCAGCACCCTCCACCCTGCGGAGAGAGAGACCCAGTACTTC. It is translated as CASTLHPAERETQYF.

This clone has only one observation. The genes are TRBV2 and TRBJ2-1, with a weak D call TRBD2 (5 bases). The CDR3 has 12 residues. Germline-derived CDR1 and CDR2 are SNHLY and FYNNEI. The V and J ends lost 7 bases and 9 bases respectively, with 13 bases between them. CDR3 nucleotide sequence: TGTGCCAGCAAAAATAGGAGGATTGAGCAGTTCTTC. Translated, it gives CASKNRRIEQFF.

The DNA of the CDR3 is TGTGCCAGTAGTACAGGGGCGGGCTATGGCTACACCTTC. This gives the protein CASSTGAGYGYTF. The gene calls are TRBV19 and TRBJ1-2; D is possibly TRBD1 (6 bases). With 4 bases removed from V and 4 bases from J, the gap between germline ends came to 10 bases. This CDR3 is 13 amino acids long. Per germline, CDR1 LNHDA and CDR2 SQIVND (reference sequence). The whole variable domain, remainder taken from reference TRBV19 and TRBJ1-2, is DGGITQSPKYLFRKEGQNVTLSCEQNLNHDAMYWYRQDPGQGLRLIYYSQIVNDFQKGDIAEGYSVSREKKESFPLTVTSAQKNPTAFYLCASSTGAGYGYTFGSGTRLTVV.

The gene calls are TRBV5-6 and TRBJ1-2, with 9 bases lining up with TRBD1. With V trimmed by 4 bases and J by 5 bases, 6 bases remained unmatched. This CDR3 contains 14 residues. Looked up from germline, CDR1 is SGHDT and CDR2 is YYEEEE. The CDR3 nucleotides read TGTGCCAGCAGCAGTGACAGGGGGTCATATGGCTACACCTTC. Residues: CASSSDRGSYGYTF.